The source of this TCR beta chain is a study of cytomegalovirus exposure and HLA in healthy donors. The PCR contained 60 Vbeta and 13 Jbeta primers. Only in-frame clones appear in the TCRdb table, and some are missing; sequencing was by immunoSEQ multiplex PCR. The sample holds 200,000 or so clones; 80% to 85% are singletons and the top ten take 6.3%. Germline assignment: CDR1 GTSNPN and CDR2 SVGIG (reference sequence). V lost 2 bases and J 0 bases, leaving 7 bases between the germline ends. The CDR3 loop spans 14 amino acids. This chain connects TRBV30 to TRBJ1-4; D gene ambiguous. Sequenced input: PBMCs. This receptor was taken from a man aged 40-49 years in good health and CMV-seropositive. The CDR3 region has the DNA TGTGCCTGGAGTTTAAGCCCAACTAATGAAAAACTGTTTTTT. As protein: CAWSLSPTNEKLFF.